The 8 T cell receptor beta chains reported below all come from one sample, sequenced in a study of T cells after yellow fever vaccination. TCRdb reprocessed the 5' RACE reads with MiXCR, giving one entry per CDR3 protein. This table has about 75,000 distinct CDR3 sequences, around 7% appearing once. The material was CD8+ T cells sorted from PBMCs, obtained approximately 11 days after the first yellow fever vaccination. The origin of the receptors is a man aged 18 to 35 who received the YFV17D yellow fever vaccine.

There are many counts of this clonotype. CDR3 in amino acids: CASSLGDSPNEKLFF. For the CDR3, the DNA is TGTGCCAGCAGTTTGGGGGACAGCCCTAATGAAAAACTGTTTTTT. The chain uses TRBV12-3 or TRBV12-4 and TRBJ1-4; 7 bases map to TRBD1. CDR3 length equals 15 residues. V was pared by 3 bases and J by 3 bases, with 4 bases of the junction left unmatched.

This CDR3 is CASRYTDTQYF. Here the CDR3 DNA reads TGTGCCAGCCGTTACACAGATACGCAGTATTTT. The V gene is TRBV27, the J gene TRBJ2-3; D remains unclear. This CDR3 is 11 amino acids long. CDR1 is MNHEY, CDR2 SMNVEV, per germline (reference sequence). Deletions cut 8 bases from V and 2 bases from J, with 5 bases between.

The table lists this clonotype with a few counts. The chain carries TRBV7-8 and TRBJ1-1; D gene unclear. Germline CDR1 and CDR2: SGHVS and FQNEAQ. The V gene lost 4 bases and the J gene lost 1 base, with 7 bases spanning the gap. CDR3 length: 13 residues. In DNA, the CDR3 is TGTGCCAGCAGCTATGGGCGGAACACTGAAGCTTTCTTT. Its protein is CASSYGRNTEAFF.

The V and J genes are TRBV9 and TRBJ2-5, with TRBD2 identical over 7 bases. The CDR3 runs 15 residues. The germline CDR1 and CDR2 sequences are SGDLS and YYNGEE. Trimming took 0 bases from V and 4 from J; bases not matched to a gene: 6. DNA for the CDR3: TGTGCCAGCAGCGTAGGGGGCCGGGGGGTAGAGACCCAGTACTTC. This sequence encodes CASSVGGRGVETQYF.

The chain uses TRBV21-1 and TRBJ2-7; TRBD1 is the table's D call, not checked against the DNA. TRBV21-1 is deemed a pseudogene. This CDR3 has 13 residues. As DNA, the CDR3 is TGTGCCAGCAGCAGGGACAGAGGCAACGAGCAGTACTTC. Protein: CASSRDRGNEQYF.

This clonotype was picked up many times. The chain links TRBV12-3 or TRBV12-4 to TRBJ2-3; TRBD2 aligns across 7 bases. The length of the CDR3 is 14 residues. V gave up 6 bases and J gave up 0 bases; unmatched junction bases: 3. The CDR3 is CASSPLASTDTQYF. DNA for the CDR3: TGTGCCAGCAGCCCACTAGCGAGCACAGATACGCAGTATTTT.

In its sample, this clonotype was seen many times. V gene TRBV6-5 combines with J gene TRBJ2-3, with 9 positions matching TRBD2. V dropped 1 base and J dropped 6; count of bases not matched to a gene: 5. This CDR3 is 15 amino acids long. Germline values: CDR1 MNHEY, CDR2 SVGAGI. The CDR3 nucleotides read TGTGCCAGCAGTTACTTCGCGGGGGGGCAGGATACGCAGTATTTT. Translation: CASSYFAGGQDTQYF.

This clonotype came up many times. The rearrangement uses TRBV5-1 and TRBJ2-7; 11 nucleotides line up with TRBD1. J lost 2 bases, V lost 6 bases, and 7 bases had no gene match. This CDR3 comprises 15 residues. Germline V gene data show CDR1 as SGHRS and CDR2 as YFSETQ. The CDR3 here is CASTLGQGATYEQYF. The CDR3 DNA follows: TGCGCCAGCACCCTAGGACAGGGGGCTACCTACGAGCAGTACTTC.